This T cell receptor beta chain stems from a study of blood T cell repertoires in COVID-19. Study background: Samples representing acute and convalescent COVID-19 were sourced from the United States, Italy and Spain.

With 7 bases clipped from V and 7 bases from J, the junction kept 10 bases outside the gene matches. The CDR3 has 14 amino acids. From germline, CDR1 is SQVTM and CDR2 ANQGSEA. Seattle researchers signed up patients amid active infection and tracked them longitudinally. TCRdb's table, derived via immunoSEQ multiplex PCR, lists solely in-frame clones and lacks some. Of around 480,000 clones in the sample, around 88% were seen once. The chain links TRBV29-1 to TRBJ2-1; TRBD1 aligns across 10 bases. Source material: peripheral blood. This clonotype was obtained from a woman between 50 and 59 years old with COVID-19, enrolled during active disease. CDR3 nucleotide sequence: TGCAGCGGCGCCACGACAGGGGGCATGAATGAGCAGTTCTTC. Residues: CSGATTGGMNEQFF.